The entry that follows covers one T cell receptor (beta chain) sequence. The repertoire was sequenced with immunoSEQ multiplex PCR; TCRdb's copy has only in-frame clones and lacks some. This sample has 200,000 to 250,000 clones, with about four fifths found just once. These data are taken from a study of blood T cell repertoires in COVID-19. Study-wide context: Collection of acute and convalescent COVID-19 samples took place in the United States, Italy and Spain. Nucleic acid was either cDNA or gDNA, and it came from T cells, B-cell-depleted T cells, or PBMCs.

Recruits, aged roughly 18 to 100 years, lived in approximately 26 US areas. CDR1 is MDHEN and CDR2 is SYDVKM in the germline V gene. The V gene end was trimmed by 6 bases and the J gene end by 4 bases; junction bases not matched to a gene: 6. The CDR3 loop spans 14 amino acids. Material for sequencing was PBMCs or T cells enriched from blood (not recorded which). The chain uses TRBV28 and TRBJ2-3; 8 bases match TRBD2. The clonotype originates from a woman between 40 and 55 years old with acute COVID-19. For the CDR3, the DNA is TGTGCCAGCAGCCGGGAGGGCCGGGCAGATACGCAGTATTTT. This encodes CASSREGRADTQYF.